This T cell receptor beta chain was documented in a study of T cells after yellow fever vaccination. The sample holds a few counts of this clonotype. This CDR3 has 15 amino acids. A single record per CDR3 protein comes from TCRdb applying MiXCR to the 5' RACE reads. The repertoire includes 500,000 to 650,000 distinct CDR3 sequences, around 17% of them detected once, and roughly 17% sits in the top ten. This chain uses TRBV21-1 with TRBJ1-1. TRBV21-1 represents a pseudogene. This clonotype was obtained from a man younger than 35 who received the YFV17D yellow fever vaccine. This material consisted of PBMCs, taken 5 days after the first yellow fever vaccination. CDR3 nucleotides: TGTGCCAGCAGCAAACAACCCAGAAAAAACACTGAAGCTTTCTTT. This translates into CASSKQPRKNTEAFF.